These 22 T cell receptor beta chains came from one sample sequenced in a study of CD8+ T cells in alopecia areata. Treatment given: oral pan-JAK inhibitor, 5-10 mg twice daily. Extracted from the samples, RNA was reverse transcribed into cDNA to serve as the sequencing template. Profiling relied on immunoSEQ multiplex PCR, and the TCRdb table lists in-frame clones only, not all of them. The repertoire holds 200,000 to 250,000 clones, with under 70% as singletons. This sample comprised CD4+ T cells sorted from blood, obtained at week 4, from a patient treated with tofacitinib. The receptors here all came from a human donor with alopecia areata.

The rearrangement links TRBV9 to TRBJ2-7; D remains ambiguous. With 4 bases removed from V and 2 bases from J, the gap between germline ends came to 10 bases. This CDR3 is 13 amino acids long. Germline assignment: CDR1 SGDLS and CDR2 YYNGEE. Here the CDR3 reads CASSPSGPYEQYF. As DNA, the CDR3 is TGTGCCAGCAGCCCCAGTGGGCCCTACGAGCAGTACTTC.

The chain is built from TRBV5-1 and TRBJ2-5; 7 bases align to TRBD1. Germline V gene data show CDR1 as SGHRS and CDR2 as YFSETQ. The trim removed 4 bases at V and 2 bases at J, leaving 5 bases unmatched. CDR3 length: 14 residues. The CDR3 DNA reads TGCGCCAGCAGCAGGGACAGCCAGCAAGAGACCCAGTACTTC. It yields the protein CASSRDSQQETQYF. Looking up the rest from reference TRBV5-1 and TRBJ2-5 gives the full variable domain: KAGVTQTPRYLIKTRGQQVTLSCSPISGHRSVSWYQQTPGQGLQFLFEYFSETQRNKGNFPGRFSGRQFSNSRSEMNVSTLELGDSALYLCASSRDSQQETQYFGPGTRLLVL.

This chain uses TRBV25-1 with TRBJ1-1; TRBD1 might be the D (6 bases). Trimming removed 6 bases at V and 10 bases at J, with 21 bases between. This CDR3 is 14 amino acids long. CDR1 is MGHDK and CDR2 is SYGVNS in the germline V gene. The CDR3 loop reads CASRNPGGAVGAFF. The CDR3 DNA reads as TGTGCCAGCAGGAACCCCGGGGGGGCAGTAGGAGCTTTCTTT.

CDR3 sequence reads: CASRTVPSSYEQYF. In nucleotides, the CDR3 is TGCGCCAGCAGGACAGTCCCCTCCTCCTACGAGCAGTACTTC. The rearrangement uses TRBV5-1 and TRBJ2-7; D might be TRBD1 (5 bases). Looked up from germline, CDR1 is SGHRS and CDR2 is YFSETQ. The CDR3 has 14 residues. V was clipped by 5 bases and J by 0 bases, with 12 bases between them.

The chain couples TRBV7-9 to TRBJ2-7; the D call may be TRBD1 or TRBD2 (5 bases each). The CDR3 spans 13 residues. In germline, CDR1 is SEHNR, CDR2 FQNEAQ (reference sequence). Deletions cut 3 bases from V and 4 bases from J, with 10 bases between. CDR3 region: CASSFGKGYEQYF. CDR3 coding DNA: TGTGCCAGCAGCTTCGGGAAGGGGTACGAGCAGTACTTC.

The sample holds a few counts of this clone. The V gene is TRBV5-1, the J gene TRBJ1-1; D is uncertain. Trimming removed 2 bases at V and 0 bases at J, with 11 bases between. The CDR3 sequence is 15 residues long. In germline, CDR1 is SGHRS, CDR2 YFSETQ. As DNA, the CDR3 is TGCGCCAGCAGCTTCAGCACAGCAGTGAACACTGAAGCTTTCTTT. Encoded protein: CASSFSTAVNTEAFF.

V gene TRBV29-1 combines with J gene TRBJ2-3; D uncertain. The V gene lost 4 bases and the J gene lost 6 bases, with 11 bases spanning the gap. The V gene's germline CDR1 is SQVTM and CDR2 ANQGSEA. CDR3 size: 12 residues. The CDR3 sequence is CSVGFPLDTQYF. In DNA, the CDR3 is TGCAGCGTTGGGTTTCCCCTTGATACGCAGTATTTT.

CDR3 nucleotide sequence: TGTGCCAGTACCGGCACTGCAACTAATGAAAAACTGTTTTTT. Amino acid sequence: CASTGTATNEKLFF. The J gene is TRBJ1-4, the V gene TRBV19; the D is unclear. The CDR3 has 14 residues. Germline CDR1 and CDR2: LNHDA and SQIVND (reference sequence). Trimming removed 7 bases at V and 0 bases at J, with 9 bases between.

Only one count was recorded for this clone. The V gene is TRBV7-8, the J gene TRBJ2-5; no firm D call. Looked up from germline, CDR1 is SGHVS and CDR2 is FQNEAQ. This CDR3 has 14 residues. V was shortened by 5 bases and J by 4 bases, with 14 bases between the two germline ends. The CDR3 DNA reads as TGTGCCAGCAGCCATAGAAGGACCGGAGAGACCCAGTACTTC. It yields the protein CASSHRRTGETQYF.

This chain joins TRBV29-1 and TRBJ1-3; no firm D call. V shed 1 base and J shed 3 bases, with 10 bases lying between them. Germline CDR1 and CDR2: SQVTM and ANQGSEA. This CDR3 has 14 residues. In DNA form, the CDR3 reads TGCAGCGTTGAAGGACCCACTTTTGGAAACACCATATATTTT. It is translated as CSVEGPTFGNTIYF.

This clone has a handful of counts. The gene calls are TRBV29-1 and TRBJ1-2, with D unresolved. Trimming cost V 4 bases and J 7 bases, with 22 bases left between them. The CDR3 is 15 residues long. Per the germline V gene, CDR1 is SQVTM and CDR2 is ANQGSEA. The CDR3 sequence: CSVGAPGWVDSGYTF. CDR3 DNA: TGCAGCGTTGGGGCTCCGGGTTGGGTAGACTCTGGCTACACCTTC.

The genes are TRBV6-5 and TRBJ2-7; 8 positions agree with TRBD1. This CDR3 has 14 residues. Germline V CDR1 and CDR2: MNHEY, SVGAGI. V gave up 10 bases and J gave up 5 bases; unmatched junction bases: 13. CDR3 DNA sequence: TGTGCCACCCAATCAGGGGGCAGGATCGACGAGCAGTACTTC. This encodes CATQSGGRIDEQYF.

The V gene is TRBV29-1, the J gene TRBJ2-1, with unresolved D. Germline CDR1 SQVTM, CDR2 ANQGSEA. The CDR3 loop spans 14 amino acids. The CDR3: CIQRPTPSYNEQFF. The CDR3 DNA reads TGCATACAACGGCCTACCCCCTCCTACAATGAGCAGTTCTTC.

The count of this clone is one. The genes are TRBV6-5 and TRBJ1-2; 7 nucleotides line up with TRBD1. The germline gives CDR1 MNHEY, CDR2 SVGAGI. CDR3 length: 12 residues. Trimming took 11 bases from V and 7 from J; bases not matched to a gene: 10. For the CDR3, the DNA is TGTGCCTCCCATGACAGGGTGGGTGGCTACACCTTC. It translates to CASHDRVGGYTF.

CDR3 nucleotide sequence: TGTGCCAGCAGTGAACGGGACACCGGGGAGCTGTTTTTT. This codes for CASSERDTGELFF. The rearrangement uses TRBV25-1 and TRBJ2-2; no firm D call. CDR1 and CDR2 (germline): MGHDK, SYGVNS. The CDR3 extends over 13 amino acids. V was clipped by 2 bases and J by 3 bases, with 4 bases between them.

The CDR3 nucleotides are TGTGCCAGCAGTGAAATCGGAGCCCGCACAGATACGCAGTATTTT. Translation gives CASSEIGARTDTQYF. This chain connects TRBV2 to TRBJ2-3; D not certain. The V gene's germline CDR1 is SNHLY and CDR2 FYNNEI. This CDR3 has 15 residues. V was shortened by 2 bases and J by 1 base, with 10 bases between the two germline ends.

This clone was observed a handful of times. The chain carries TRBV9 and TRBJ2-3; 7 bases map to TRBD2. The CDR3 contains 13 residues. CDR1 is SGDLS, CDR2 YYNGEE, per germline. Trimming cost V 4 bases and J 4 bases; bases outside gene matches: 3. The CDR3 DNA is TGTGCCAGCAGCCGCGGGGGATCAGATACGCAGTATTTT. Translating it yields CASSRGGSDTQYF.

J is TRBJ1-1 and V is TRBV7-2; no clear D. Trimming removed 5 bases from V and 4 bases from J, with 14 bases in between. CDR3 size: 14 residues. Germline V gene data show CDR1 as SGHTA and CDR2 as FQGNSA. CDR3 loop: CASSRRAGSTEAFF. Written as DNA, the CDR3 is TGTGCCAGCAGCCGGAGGGCGGGGAGCACTGAAGCTTTCTTT.

The chain uses TRBV5-1 and TRBJ2-1; D is unresolved. Germline V gene lookup returns CDR1 SGHRS and CDR2 YFSETQ. V was clipped by 2 bases and J by 10 bases, with 10 bases between them. CDR3 size: 12 residues. The CDR3 bases are TGCGCCAGCAGCTTTGGCCTACAGGAGCAGTTCTTC. This gives the protein CASSFGLQEQFF.

This CDR3 reads CASSSTSYGYTF. Written as DNA, the CDR3 is TGTGCCAGCAGTTCAACCTCCTATGGCTACACCTTC. This chain uses TRBV5-6 with TRBJ1-2, with D uncertain. The CDR3 runs to 12 residues. V was shortened by 5 bases and J by 4 bases, with 9 bases between the two germline ends. Germline V lookup: CDR1 SGHDT, CDR2 YYEEEE.

This clone was recorded a few times. This sample includes further DNA sequences coding for the same CDR3. The chain is built from TRBV27 and TRBJ1-2; the D is unclear. Germline V lookup: CDR1 MNHEY, CDR2 SMNVEV (reference sequence). V was cut by 2 bases and J by 0 bases, with 7 bases left in between. CDR3 size: 14 residues. The CDR3 region is CASSLAGPNYGYTF. The CDR3 nucleotides read TGTGCCAGCAGTTTAGCAGGCCCTAACTATGGCTACACCTTC.

The V and J genes are TRBV2 and TRBJ2-4; tentative D call: TRBD2 (6 bases). Trimming took off 4 bases at V and 5 bases at J, with 12 bases between the two ends. The V gene's germline CDR1 is SNHLY and CDR2 FYNNEI. The CDR3 sequence is 14 residues long. The CDR3 sequence: CASSGGGVENIQYF. In nucleotides, the CDR3 is TGTGCCAGCAGTGGCGGAGGGGTGGAAAACATTCAGTACTTC.